This T cell receptor beta chain was recorded in a study of early T cells in non-severe SARS-CoV-2 infection. Study background: Unsorted whole-blood RNA was sequenced in bulk, leaving chains unpaired. General study results and limits: Matching results from VDJdb favored anti-spike CD8 responses, leaving private and CD4 specificities undetected.

Unique molecular identifiers (one per individual cDNA molecule) were attached. One entry per CDR3 protein, called by TCRdb with MiXCR from the 5' RACE reads. Here the sample spans around 26,000 distinct CDR3 sequences, around 5.5% being singletons. About this clonotype itself: Its antigen is unknown.

This receptor was identified in an adult who was a healthcare worker with PCR-confirmed SARS-CoV-2 infection or an uninfected control (not recorded which). The source material was whole blood.

CDR3 sequence reads: CASSFTGTGVSYEQYF. CDR3 coding DNA: TGTGCCAGCAGCTTTACCGGGACAGGGGTCTCCTACGAGCAGTACTTC. The V call is TRBV7-9, the J call TRBJ2-7; 10 positions agree with TRBD1. The CDR3 totals 16 residues. Trimming removed 3 bases from V and 0 bases from J; junction bases left unmatched: 5. The germline V gene has CDR1 SEHNR and CDR2 FQNEAQ (reference sequence).